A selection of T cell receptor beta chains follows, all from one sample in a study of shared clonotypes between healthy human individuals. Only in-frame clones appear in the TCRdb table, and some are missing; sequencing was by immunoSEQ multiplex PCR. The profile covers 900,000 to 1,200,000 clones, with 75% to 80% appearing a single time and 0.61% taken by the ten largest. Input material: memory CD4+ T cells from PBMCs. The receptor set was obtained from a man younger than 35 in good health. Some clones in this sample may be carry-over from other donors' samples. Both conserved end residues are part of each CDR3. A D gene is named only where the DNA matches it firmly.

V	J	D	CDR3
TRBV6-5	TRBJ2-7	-	CASSLSGSSYEQYF
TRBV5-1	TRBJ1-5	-	CASSLGTYSNQPQHF
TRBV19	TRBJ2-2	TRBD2	CASSTGGAGELFF
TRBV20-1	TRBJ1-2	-	CSASVLNGYTF
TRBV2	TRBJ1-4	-	CASRNPDAFLNEKLFF
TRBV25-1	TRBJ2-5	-	CASSEPQGRETQYF
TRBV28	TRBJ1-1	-	CASSHSSINTEAFF
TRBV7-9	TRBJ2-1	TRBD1	CASSYWDRVNEQFF
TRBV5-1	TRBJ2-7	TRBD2	CASSSGTSGRSYEQYF
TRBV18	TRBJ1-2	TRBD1	CASSLNRGQGDGYTF
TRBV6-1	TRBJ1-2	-	CASSQIRTAYGYTF
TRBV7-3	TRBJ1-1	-	CASSYGNTEAFF
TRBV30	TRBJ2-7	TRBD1	CAWDRDRGLGEQYF
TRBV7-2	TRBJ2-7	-	CASSYDGQGTYEQYF